Listed here are 8 T cell receptor beta chains from one sample, sequenced in a study of identical twins. TCRdb re-analysed the 5' RACE reads in MiXCR, keeping a single row per CDR3 protein. The sample consists of roughly 290,000 distinct CDR3 sequences, roughly 9.8% of them appearing once. The same data also went into a second study, on yellow fever vaccine responses in identical twins.

Sequencing was performed on CD8+ T cells sorted from blood. All receptors derive from a woman under 30 in good health.

This clonotype showed up many times. This sequence joins TRBV5-1 and TRBJ2-3; no firm D call. Trimming took off 0 bases at V and 6 bases at J, with 11 bases between the two ends. This CDR3 is 14 amino acids long. Germline assignment: CDR1 SGHRS and CDR2 YFSETQ. This CDR3 is CASSLAKGWDTQYF. For the CDR3, the DNA is TGCGCCAGCAGCTTGGCCAAAGGATGGGATACGCAGTATTTT. The variable domain in full, with the rest retrieved from reference TRBV5-1 and TRBJ2-3, is KAGVTQTPRYLIKTRGQQVTLSCSPISGHRSVSWYQQTPGQGLQFLFEYFSETQRNKGNFPGRFSGRQFSNSRSEMNVSTLELGDSALYLCASSLAKGWDTQYFGPGTRLTVL.

Only a few counts were recorded for this clonotype. V gene TRBV4-3 combines with J gene TRBJ2-7, with 12 nucleotides matching TRBD2. This CDR3 region has 17 residues. V dropped 3 bases and J dropped 0; count of bases not matched to a gene: 6. Per the germline V gene, CDR1 is LGHNA and CDR2 is YSLEER. The CDR3 sequence is CASSQGLAGPSSYEQYF. Here the CDR3 DNA reads TGCGCCAGCAGCCAGGGACTAGCGGGCCCGAGCTCCTACGAGCAGTACTTC.

This rearrangement joins TRBV7-2 to TRBJ2-2; the D gene is possibly TRBD1 (5 bases). Germline V gives CDR1 SGHTA, CDR2 FQGNSA. Trimming left V 6 bases short and J 9 bases short, with 8 bases between. This CDR3 has 11 residues. CDR3 sequence: CASRRGWELFF. As DNA, the CDR3 is TGTGCCAGCAGAAGGGGCTGGGAGCTGTTTTTT. Based on the CDR3 plus reference TRBV7-2 and TRBJ2-2, the full variable domain is GAGVSQSPSNKVTEKGKDVELRCDPISGHTALYWYRQSLGQGLEFLIYFQGNSAPDKSGLPSDRFSAERTGGSVSTLTIQRTQQEDSAVYLCASRRGWELFFGEGSRLTVL.

The J gene is TRBJ2-6, the V gene TRBV12-3 or TRBV12-4; D uncertain. Between the trimmed V and J ends, which lost 2 bases and 2 bases, there was a span of 7 bases. The CDR3 is made up of 15 amino acids. The CDR3 is CASSLSHPGANVLTF. CDR3 sequence (DNA): TGTGCCAGCAGTTTATCCCATCCTGGGGCCAACGTCCTGACTTTC.

The sample holds many counts of this clonotype. The V and J genes are TRBV25-1 and TRBJ2-7; D is possibly TRBD1 (6 bases). This CDR3 comprises 13 residues. V gave up 2 bases and J gave up 3 bases, with 8 bases separating them. CDR1 and CDR2 from the germline V gene are MGHDK and SYGVNS. In DNA form, the CDR3 reads TGTGCCAGCAGTGAAGGACAGAGCTACGAGCAGTACTTC. Translated: CASSEGQSYEQYF.

In this sample, this clonotype turned up many times. The CDR3 nucleotides read TGTGCCAGCAGTTTTAAGGTACTAGGCGAGCAGTACTTC. It yields the protein CASSFKVLGEQYF. The J gene is TRBJ2-7, the V gene TRBV12-3 or TRBV12-4; TRBD2 is a possible D gene (5 bases). This CDR3 has 13 residues. Deletions cut 3 bases from V and 6 bases from J, with 12 bases between.

The rearrangement joins TRBV29-1 to TRBJ1-2; the match to TRBD1 covers 7 bases. Germline V gene sequence: CDR1 SQVTM, CDR2 ANQGSEA. This CDR3 region has 13 residues. V was clipped by 6 bases and J by 4 bases; unmatched bases: 8. CDR3 DNA: TGCAGCGTACCCAGGGGGGAGGCCTATGGCTACACCTTC. It translates to CSVPRGEAYGYTF.

V is TRBV6-1 and J is TRBJ2-3, with TRBD1 matching 10 bases. Germline CDR1 is MNHNS and CDR2 is SASEGT. V lost 6 bases to trimming and J lost 4 bases; unmatched junction nucleotides: 10. This CDR3 contains 16 residues. This chain's CDR3 is CASSIRTGGRADTQYF. CDR3 coding DNA: TGTGCCAGCAGCATAAGGACAGGGGGTCGGGCAGATACGCAGTATTTT.